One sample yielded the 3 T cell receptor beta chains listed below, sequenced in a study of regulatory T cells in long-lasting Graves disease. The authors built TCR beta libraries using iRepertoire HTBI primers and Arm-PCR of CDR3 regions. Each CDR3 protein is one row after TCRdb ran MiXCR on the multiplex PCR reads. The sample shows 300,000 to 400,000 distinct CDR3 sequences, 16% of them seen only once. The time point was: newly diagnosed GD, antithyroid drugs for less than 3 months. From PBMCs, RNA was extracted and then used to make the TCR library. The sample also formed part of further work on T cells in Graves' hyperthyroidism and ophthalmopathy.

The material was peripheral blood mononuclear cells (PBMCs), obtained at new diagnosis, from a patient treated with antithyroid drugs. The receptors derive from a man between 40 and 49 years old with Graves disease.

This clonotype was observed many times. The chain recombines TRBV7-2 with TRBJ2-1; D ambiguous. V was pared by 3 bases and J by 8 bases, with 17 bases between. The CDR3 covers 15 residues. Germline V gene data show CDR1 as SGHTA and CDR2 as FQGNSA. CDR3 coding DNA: TGTGCCAGCAGCTTGAACCCTCTACCAAGTCATGAGCAGTTCTTC. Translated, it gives CASSLNPLPSHEQFF.

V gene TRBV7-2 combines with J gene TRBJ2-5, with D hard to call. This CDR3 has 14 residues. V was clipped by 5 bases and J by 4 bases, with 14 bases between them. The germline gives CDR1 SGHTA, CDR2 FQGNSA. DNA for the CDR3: TGTGCCAGCAGCCCACAATTCGCAGGAGAGACCCAGTACTTC. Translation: CASSPQFAGETQYF.

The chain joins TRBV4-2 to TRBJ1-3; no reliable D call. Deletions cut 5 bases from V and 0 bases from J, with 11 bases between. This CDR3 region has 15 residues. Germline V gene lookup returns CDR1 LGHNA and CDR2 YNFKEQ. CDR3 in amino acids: CASSLVVGSGNTIYF. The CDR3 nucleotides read TGTGCCAGCAGCTTAGTGGTGGGCTCTGGAAACACCATATATTTT.